The rows below give T cell receptor beta chains drawn from one sample of a study of CD8 T cells in ankylosing spondylitis. TCRdb processed the 5' RACE reads anew with MiXCR; each CDR3 protein has one entry. Of about 750,000 distinct CDR3 sequences listed, around 20% are singletons. The sequenced material came from blood, either unsorted or a sorted T cell fraction (not recorded which). These receptors were taken from a male donor with ankylosing spondylitis. Each CDR3 is given with its conserved first and last residue. Fields, in order: D gene, J gene, clone size, V gene, CDR3 DNA, CDR3 protein. The D gene is left open where the match is weak. Part of the rows lack a size; the others show once, few, many or a class for expanded clones.

.	TRBJ2-2	few	TRBV6-2/TRBV6-3	TGTGCCAGCAGTTATTCGCCGAGGGTGATGACCGGGGAGCTGTTTTTT	CASSYSPRVMTGELFF
.	TRBJ2-7	many	TRBV5-6	TGTGCCAGCAGCTTGCGGCTAGGTGAGACCTTCGACGAGCAGTACTTC	CASSLRLGETFDEQYF
.	TRBJ1-5	.	TRBV20-1	TGCAGTGCTAGAGGCCAGGGTTATGGCAATCAGCCCCAGCATTTT	CSARGQGYGNQPQHF
.	TRBJ2-1	many	TRBV5-1	TGCGCCAGCAGTTTTGACTACAATGAGCAGTTCTTC	CASSFDYNEQFF
TRBD2	TRBJ2-3	.	TRBV7-3	TGTGCCAGCAGCCGGACTAGCGGGAGCGGGGATACGCAGTATTTT	CASSRTSGSGDTQYF
.	TRBJ2-2	.	TRBV29-1	TGCAGCGTTGGGGTCAGGGCGGACACCGGGGAGCTGTTTTTT	CSVGVRADTGELFF
.	TRBJ2-7	few	TRBV7-2	TGTGCCAGCAGCTTATGGGGGCCGGGGGTCTACGAGCAGTACTTC	CASSLWGPGVYEQYF
TRBD2	TRBJ2-1	.	TRBV7-9	TGTGCCAGCAGCTCTCGGACTAGCGGGGCCTACAATGAGCAGTTCTTC	CASSSRTSGAYNEQFF
.	TRBJ1-2	few	TRBV20-1	TGCAGTGCTAGATCGGCAGGGAAGTATAGTGGCTACACCTTC	CSARSAGKYSGYTF
.	TRBJ2-5	few	TRBV20-1	TGCAGTGCTAGAGATGTCCTTCAGGGTACGCAAGAGACCCAGTACTTC	CSARDVLQGTQETQYF
.	TRBJ2-7	few	TRBV20-1	TGCAGTGTGGTTGGGAACAGGGCCTACGAGCAGTACTTC	CSVVGNRAYEQYF